These 8 T cell receptor beta chains came from one sample sequenced in a study of human T cells and chemical hapten exposure (dated by TCRdb to 2020 to 2023). According to the study, the label for this sample's time point signals: patch test 2, 6 weeks after DPC sensitization. The treatment or condition tag for this specimen amounts to: therapeutic diphenylcyclopropenone sensitization with weekly scalp DPC. Receptors were amplified or captured by RACE. TCRdb records NextSeq 500 as the sequencer. The public reads were reprocessed in TCRdb via fastp at Q25 and MiXCR, keeping in-frame beta chains. Duplicate CDR3 protein sequences are folded into a single record with the most common DNA and genes. This sample comprises some 89,000 distinct CDR3 sequences, roughly 10% of them detected only once. Over 2% of the sample goes to the ten largest clones. The sequencing here drew on whole blood, taken in connection with sensitization to the hapten diphenylcyclopropenone (DPC). These TCRs come from a woman in her twenties or thirties with alopecia areata. Some clones in this sample may be carry-over from other donors' samples.

This clonotype showed up many times. This chain links TRBV20-1 with TRBJ2-3; 9 bases line up with TRBD2. The germline V gene encodes CDR1 DFQATT and CDR2 SNEGSKA (reference sequence). The junction had 5 bases not matched to a gene; V was cut back by 3 bases and J by 4 bases. The CDR3 contains 14 residues. CDR3 amino acids: CSASVAGAADTQYF. CDR3 DNA: TGCAGTGCTAGCGTAGCGGGAGCGGCAGATACGCAGTATTTT.

This clonotype was seen only a few times. The chain carries TRBV6-2 or TRBV6-3 and TRBJ1-1; D perhaps matches TRBD1 (6 bases). The CDR3 sequence is 15 residues long. Trimming pared 8 bases from V and 0 bases from J, leaving 16 bases between. Germline V gene lookup returns CDR1 MNHEY and CDR2 SVGEGT. The CDR3 sequence: CASEQGGGMNTEAFF. As DNA, the CDR3 is TGTGCCAGCGAACAGGGAGGGGGGATGAACACTGAAGCTTTCTTT.

V and J are TRBV9 and TRBJ1-4; D is undetermined. Germline values: CDR1 SGDLS, CDR2 YYNGEE. Trimming took 0 bases from V and 8 from J, leaving 23 bases between them. CDR3 size: 18 residues. This CDR3 reads CASSVDPDAYAAGEKLFF. The DNA for the CDR3 is TGTGCCAGCAGCGTAGACCCCGACGCATATGCCGCGGGGGAAAAACTGTTTTTT.

This clonotype was detected many times. The chain joins TRBV6-2 or TRBV6-3 to TRBJ2-1; 11 bases agree with TRBD2. CDR3 length: 15 amino acids. Germline-derived CDR1 and CDR2 are MNHEY and SVGEGT. V lost 3 bases to trimming and J lost 4 bases; unmatched junction nucleotides: 2. The CDR3 region has the DNA TGTGCCAGCAGTTATGGGACTAGCGGATACAATGAGCAGTTCTTC. This sequence encodes CASSYGTSGYNEQFF.

With regard to this clonotype: A much larger clone lies a single base off, so this may be a read error. The V call is TRBV7-2, the J call TRBJ2-5, with D tentatively TRBD1 (6 bases). The CDR3 has 13 amino acids. Trimming took off 5 bases at V and 7 bases at J, with 14 bases between the two ends. Germline CDR1 SGHTA, CDR2 FQGNSA. The CDR3 DNA is TGTGCCAGCAGCCTCCACAGGGAAGGGACCCAGTACTTC. It codes for CASSLHREGTQYF. Full variable domain (remainder filled in from reference TRBV7-2 and TRBJ2-5): GAGVSQSPSNKVTEKGKDVELRCDPISGHTALYWYRQSLGQGLEFLIYFQGNSAPDKSGLPSDRFSAERTGGSVSTLTIQRTQQEDSAVYLCASSLHREGTQYFGPGTRLLVL.

With regard to this clonotype: Just one base apart from a much larger clone, this may be a read error. V usage is TRBV6-2 or TRBV6-3 and J usage is TRBJ2-5; D perhaps matches TRBD2 (6 bases). Trimming shortened V by 5 bases and J by 4 bases, and 17 bases separated the two germline ends. The CDR3 loop spans 15 amino acids. Germline CDR1 MNHEY, CDR2 SVGEGT. The CDR3 bases are TGTGCCAGCAGTGATCCGGGACGGGAGAGAGAGACCCAGTACTTC. Encoded protein: CASSDPGRERETQYF.

This clonotype has at least ten counts. The chain links TRBV4-1 to TRBJ1-1; no firm D call. The germline CDR1 and CDR2 sequences are MGHRA and YSYEKL. The CDR3 consists of 13 residues. V lost 4 bases, J lost 7 bases, and 13 bases lay in between. CDR3 bases: TGCGCCAGCAGCCCCCCGGTGAGCCGTGAAGCTTTCTTT. Its translation: CASSPPVSREAFF.

This clonotype was seen at least ten times. This rearrangement joins TRBV29-1 to TRBJ1-1, with D hard to call. The V gene lost 6 bases and the J gene lost 0 bases, with 11 bases spanning the gap. Germline V gives CDR1 SQVTM, CDR2 ANQGSEA. This CDR3 comprises 13 residues. The CDR3 loop reads CSVALTVNTEAFF. The CDR3 bases are TGCAGCGTCGCACTTACAGTGAACACTGAAGCTTTCTTT.